A single T cell receptor (beta chain) is shown here with its context. At least ten counts were recorded for this clonotype. There is no known antigen for this receptor. Base qualities are not recorded, but no much larger clone differs from it by a single base. The sample comes from a study of T cell repertoires in cytomegalovirus infection (dated by TCRdb to between 2017 and 2020). For the wider study: Because public TCR beta signatures pointed to carriage of CMV infection together with the matching HLA type, the HLA type of each donor mattered for the analysis.

This sample was sequenced with an Illumina HiSeq 1500. TCRdb ran its own pipeline on the public reads, namely fastp trimming at Q25 and MiXCR clone calling, and kept in-frame beta chains. Rows are unified per CDR3 protein, each entry keeping the most common DNA and genes. The sample yields around 200,000 distinct CDR3 sequences; about 15% were counted once. The ten largest clones capture 25% of the sample. Points the paper makes about the study in general: The ex vivo response was dominated by HLA-C-restricted CMV-specific TCR beta clonotypes, and the single most frequent clonotype in two of eight donors was supplied by these HLA-C-restricted clonotypes. In both this cohort and an independent cohort of under 450 donors, the cumulative frequency of public TCR beta family members distinguished carriers of CMV infection plus the relevant HLA type.

V is cut by 1 base and J by 3 bases, and the space between the germline ends is 10 bases. CDR1 and CDR2, looked up from the germline V gene, are SGHVS and FQNEAQ. Inclusive of the bounding cysteine and phenylalanine, the CDR3 is 14 residues long. Solely the CDR3 DNA is kept, with 42 bases framed from the first base. The chain couples TRBV7-8 to TRBJ2-7; a confident D gene designation cannot be given. The sample was CD8+ T cells from PBMCs. This sequence was found in a human donor in good health (CMV status not recorded). Some clones in this sample may be carry-over from other donors' samples. The DNA reads TGTGCCAGCAGCTTAGTACCCCCAGACTACGAGCAGTACTTC. Its product reads: CASSLVPPDYEQYF. Here the CDR3 is joined to the reference TRBV7-8 and TRBJ2-7 genes, and the full variable domain is: GAGVSQSPRYKVAKRGQDVALRCDPISGHVSLFWYQQALGQGPEFLTYFQNEAQLDKSGLPSDRFFAERPEGSVSTLKIQRTQQEDSAVYLCASSLVPPDYEQYFGPGTRLTVT.